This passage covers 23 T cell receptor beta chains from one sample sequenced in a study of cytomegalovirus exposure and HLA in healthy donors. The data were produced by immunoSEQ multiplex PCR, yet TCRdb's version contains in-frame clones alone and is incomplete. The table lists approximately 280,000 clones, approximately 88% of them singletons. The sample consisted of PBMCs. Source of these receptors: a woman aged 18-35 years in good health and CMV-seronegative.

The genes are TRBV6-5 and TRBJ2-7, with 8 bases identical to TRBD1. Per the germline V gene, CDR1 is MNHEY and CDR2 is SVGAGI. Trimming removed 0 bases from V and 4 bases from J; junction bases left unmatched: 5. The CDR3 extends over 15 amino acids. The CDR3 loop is CASSYSYRGIYEQYF. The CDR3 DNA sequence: TGTGCCAGCAGTTACTCCTACAGGGGGATTTACGAGCAGTACTTC.

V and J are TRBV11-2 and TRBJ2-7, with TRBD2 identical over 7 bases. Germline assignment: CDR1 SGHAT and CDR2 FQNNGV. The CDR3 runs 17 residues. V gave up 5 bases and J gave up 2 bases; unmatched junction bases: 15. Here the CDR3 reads CASSTVGLTYPAYEQYF. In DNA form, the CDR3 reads TGTGCCAGCAGCACTGTGGGACTAACCTATCCGGCCTACGAGCAGTACTTC. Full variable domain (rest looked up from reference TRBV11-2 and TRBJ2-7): EAGVAQSPRYKIIEKRQSVAFWCNPISGHATLYWYQQILGQGPKLLIQFQNNGVVDDSQLPKDRFSAERLKGVDSTLKIQPAKLEDSAVYLCASSTVGLTYPAYEQYFGPGTRLTVT.

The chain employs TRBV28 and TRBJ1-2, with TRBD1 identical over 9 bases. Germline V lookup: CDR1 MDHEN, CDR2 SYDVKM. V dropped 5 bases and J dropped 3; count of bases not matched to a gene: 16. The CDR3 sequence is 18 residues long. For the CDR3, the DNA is TGTGCCAGCAGTCCGTTGAAGGAACAGGGACAGGGTTACTATGGCTACACCTTC. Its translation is CASSPLKEQGQGYYGYTF.

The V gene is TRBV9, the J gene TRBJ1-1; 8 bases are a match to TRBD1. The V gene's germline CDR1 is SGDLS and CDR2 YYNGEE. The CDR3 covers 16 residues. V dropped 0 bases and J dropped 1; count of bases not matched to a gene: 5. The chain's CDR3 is CASSVGTGQTNTEAFF. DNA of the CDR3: TGTGCCAGCAGCGTAGGGACAGGGCAAACGAACACTGAAGCTTTCTTT.

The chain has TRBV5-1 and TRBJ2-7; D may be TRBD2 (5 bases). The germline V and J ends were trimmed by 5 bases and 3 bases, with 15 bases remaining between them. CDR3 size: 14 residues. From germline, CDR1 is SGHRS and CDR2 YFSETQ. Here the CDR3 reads CASRPSEDLYEQYF. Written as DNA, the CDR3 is TGCGCCAGCAGGCCGTCGGAGGATCTCTACGAGCAGTACTTC.

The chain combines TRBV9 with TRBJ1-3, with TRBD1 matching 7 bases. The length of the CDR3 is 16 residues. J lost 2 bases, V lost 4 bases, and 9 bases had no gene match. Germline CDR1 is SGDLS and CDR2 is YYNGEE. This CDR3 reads CASSPRQGGPGNTIYF. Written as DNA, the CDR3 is TGTGCCAGCAGCCCCCGGCAGGGGGGTCCTGGAAACACCATATATTTT.

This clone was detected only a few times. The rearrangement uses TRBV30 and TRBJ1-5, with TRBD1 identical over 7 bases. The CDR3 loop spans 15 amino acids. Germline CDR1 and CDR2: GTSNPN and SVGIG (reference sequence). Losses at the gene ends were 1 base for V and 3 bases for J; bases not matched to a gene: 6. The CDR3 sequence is CAWSETGLTNQPQHF. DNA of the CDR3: TGTGCCTGGAGTGAGACAGGGCTTACCAATCAGCCCCAGCATTTT.

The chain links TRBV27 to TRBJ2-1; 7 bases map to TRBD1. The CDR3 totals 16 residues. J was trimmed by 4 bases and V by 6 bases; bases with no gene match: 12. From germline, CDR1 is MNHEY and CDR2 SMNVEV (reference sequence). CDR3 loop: CASRSGRTGSYNEQFF. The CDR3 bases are TGTGCCAGCAGATCGGGCAGGACAGGATCTTACAATGAGCAGTTCTTC.

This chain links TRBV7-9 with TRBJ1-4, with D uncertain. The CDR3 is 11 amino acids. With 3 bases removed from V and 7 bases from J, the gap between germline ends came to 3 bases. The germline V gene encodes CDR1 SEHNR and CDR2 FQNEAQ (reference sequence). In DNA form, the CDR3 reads TGTGCCAGCAGCTTCCGTGAAAAACTGTTTTTT. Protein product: CASSFREKLFF.

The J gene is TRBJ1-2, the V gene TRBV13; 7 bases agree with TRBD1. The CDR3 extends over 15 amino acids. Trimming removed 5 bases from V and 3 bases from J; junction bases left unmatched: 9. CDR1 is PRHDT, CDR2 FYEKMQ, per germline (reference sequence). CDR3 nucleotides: TGTGCCAGCAGCCGCAGGGGGGAGGTGTACTATGGCTACACCTTC. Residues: CASSRRGEVYYGYTF.

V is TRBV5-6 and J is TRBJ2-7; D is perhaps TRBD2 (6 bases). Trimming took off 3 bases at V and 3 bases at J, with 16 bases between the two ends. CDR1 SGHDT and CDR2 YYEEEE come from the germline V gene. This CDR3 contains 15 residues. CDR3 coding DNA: TGTGCCAGCAGCTCAGCTAGCGCCTTTAACTACGAGCAGTACTTC. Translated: CASSSASAFNYEQYF.

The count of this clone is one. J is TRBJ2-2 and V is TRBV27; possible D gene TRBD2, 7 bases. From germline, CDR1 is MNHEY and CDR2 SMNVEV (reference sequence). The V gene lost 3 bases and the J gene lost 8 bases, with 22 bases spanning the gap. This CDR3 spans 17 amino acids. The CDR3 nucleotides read TGTGCCAGCAGTTTGATTTGGGGAGGGGGGTACAGAGGGGAGCTGTTTTTT. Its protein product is CASSLIWGGGYRGELFF.

CDR3 DNA sequence: TGCGCCAGCAGTGGGACATACGAGCAGTACTTC. Translating gives CASSGTYEQYF. The chain couples TRBV10-2 to TRBJ2-7, with a weak D call TRBD1 (5 bases). There are 11 residues in the CDR3. The V gene's germline CDR1 is WSHSY and CDR2 SAAADI. V lost 4 bases, J lost 4 bases, and 5 bases lay in between.

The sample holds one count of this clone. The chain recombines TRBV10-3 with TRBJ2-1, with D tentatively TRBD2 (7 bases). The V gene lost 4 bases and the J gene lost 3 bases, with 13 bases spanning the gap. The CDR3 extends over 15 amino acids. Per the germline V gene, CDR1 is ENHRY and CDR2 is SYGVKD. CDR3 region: CAISGGLAVYNEQFF. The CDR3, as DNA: TGTGCCATCAGTGGGGGGCTAGCGGTCTACAATGAGCAGTTCTTC.

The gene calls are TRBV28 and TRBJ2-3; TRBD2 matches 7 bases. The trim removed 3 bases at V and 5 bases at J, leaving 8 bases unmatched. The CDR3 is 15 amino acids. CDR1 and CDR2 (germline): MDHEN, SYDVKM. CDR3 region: CASSLFEGGQDTQYF. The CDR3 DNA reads TGTGCCAGCAGTTTGTTCGAGGGAGGGCAAGATACGCAGTATTTT.

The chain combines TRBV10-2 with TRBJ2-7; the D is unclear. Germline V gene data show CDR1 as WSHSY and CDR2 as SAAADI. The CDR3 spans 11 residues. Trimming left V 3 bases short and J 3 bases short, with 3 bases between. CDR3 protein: CASSDGYEQYF. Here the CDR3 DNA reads TGCGCCAGCAGTGACGGCTACGAGCAGTACTTC.

The CDR3 DNA is TGTGCCAGCAGTGTACAGGGCTACGGCACTGAAGCTTTCTTT. It is translated as CASSVQGYGTEAFF. The genes are TRBV6-1 and TRBJ1-1; tentative D call: TRBD1 (6 bases). This CDR3 is built from 14 residues. V shed 4 bases and J shed 4 bases, with 13 bases lying between them. Germline V gene data show CDR1 as MNHNS and CDR2 as SASEGT.

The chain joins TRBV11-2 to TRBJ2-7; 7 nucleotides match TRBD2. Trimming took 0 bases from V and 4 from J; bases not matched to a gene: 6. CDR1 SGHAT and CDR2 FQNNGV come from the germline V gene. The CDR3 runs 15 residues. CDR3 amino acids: CASSLDSAGVYEQYF. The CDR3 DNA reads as TGTGCCAGCAGCTTAGATTCCGCGGGAGTGTACGAGCAGTACTTC.

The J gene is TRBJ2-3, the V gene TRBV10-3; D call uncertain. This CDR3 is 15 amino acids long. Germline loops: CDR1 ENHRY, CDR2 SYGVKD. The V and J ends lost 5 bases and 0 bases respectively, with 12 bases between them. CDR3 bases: TGTGCCATCAGTAGTTATAGCAGTAGCACAGATACGCAGTATTTT. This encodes CAISSYSSSTDTQYF.

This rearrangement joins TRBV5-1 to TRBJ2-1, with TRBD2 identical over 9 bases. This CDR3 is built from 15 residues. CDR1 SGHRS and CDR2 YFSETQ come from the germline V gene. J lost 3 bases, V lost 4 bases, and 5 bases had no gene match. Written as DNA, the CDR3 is TGCGCCAGCAGCACCGGGACTAGCTACTACAATGAGCAGTTCTTC. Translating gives CASSTGTSYYNEQFF.

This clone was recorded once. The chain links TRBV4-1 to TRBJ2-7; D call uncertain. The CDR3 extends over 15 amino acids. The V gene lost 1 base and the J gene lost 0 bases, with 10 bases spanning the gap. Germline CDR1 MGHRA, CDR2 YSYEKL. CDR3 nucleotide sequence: TGCGCCAGCAGCCAAGGCCAATCCTACTCCTACGAGCAGTACTTC. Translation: CASSQGQSYSYEQYF.

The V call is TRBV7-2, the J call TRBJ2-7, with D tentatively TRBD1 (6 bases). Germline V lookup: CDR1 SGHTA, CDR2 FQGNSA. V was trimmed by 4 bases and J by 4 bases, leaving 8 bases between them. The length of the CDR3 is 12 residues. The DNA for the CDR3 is TGTGCCAGCAGCTCGACAGGATACGAGCAGTACTTC. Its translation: CASSSTGYEQYF. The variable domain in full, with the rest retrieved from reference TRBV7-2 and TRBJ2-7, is GAGVSQSPSNKVTEKGKDVELRCDPISGHTALYWYRQSLGQGLEFLIYFQGNSAPDKSGLPSDRFSAERTGGSVSTLTIQRTQQEDSAVYLCASSSTGYEQYFGPGTRLTVT.

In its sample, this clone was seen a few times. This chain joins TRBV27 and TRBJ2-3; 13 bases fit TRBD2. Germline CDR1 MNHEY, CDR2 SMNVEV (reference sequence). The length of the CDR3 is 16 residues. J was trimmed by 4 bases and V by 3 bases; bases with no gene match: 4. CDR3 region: CASSFTSGRAADTQYF. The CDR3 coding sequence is TGTGCCAGCAGTTTTACTAGCGGGAGGGCGGCAGATACGCAGTATTTT.